This entry lists 18 T cell receptor beta chains sequenced from one sample in a study of blood T cell repertoires in COVID-19. The method was immunoSEQ multiplex PCR; TCRdb's version includes in-frame clones alone and lacks a portion of them. The data contain roughly 140,000 clones, 65% to 90% of them singletons. Sequenced: peripheral blood. The receptors shown here come from a man in his fifties with acute or convalescent COVID-19.

The J gene is TRBJ2-7, the V gene TRBV19, with 14 bases that match TRBD2. Trimming cost V 5 bases and J 3 bases; bases outside gene matches: 3. Looked up from germline, CDR1 is LNHDA and CDR2 is SQIVND (reference sequence). This CDR3 spans 15 amino acids. The CDR3 sequence is CASSLGLAGGYEQYF. CDR3 nucleotides: TGTGCCAGTAGTCTTGGACTAGCGGGAGGCTACGAGCAGTACTTC.

The sample holds a few counts of this clone. The chain joins TRBV27 to TRBJ2-6, with D possibly matching TRBD1 (6 bases). The CDR3 length is 18 residues. From germline, CDR1 is MNHEY and CDR2 SMNVEV (reference sequence). Trimming removed 3 bases from V and 3 bases from J, with 18 bases in between. The CDR3 nucleotides are TGTGCCAGCAGTTTGGGTCGCTGGGGGCGGAGTGGGGCCAACGTCCTGACTTTC. It specifies CASSLGRWGRSGANVLTF.

The chain couples TRBV30 to TRBJ1-5; D may be TRBD1 (5 bases). With 1 base removed from V and 0 bases from J, the gap between germline ends came to 7 bases. Germline V lookup: CDR1 GTSNPN, CDR2 SVGIG (reference sequence). The CDR3 runs to 14 residues. The CDR3 sequence: CAWSAGNSNQPQHF. The DNA of the CDR3 is TGTGCCTGGAGTGCAGGGAATAGCAATCAGCCCCAGCATTTT.

The rearrangement uses TRBV19 and TRBJ1-5; D is ambiguous. Germline values: CDR1 LNHDA, CDR2 SQIVND (reference sequence). Trimming removed 6 bases from V and 2 bases from J, with 8 bases in between. The CDR3 spans 13 residues. The CDR3 loop is CASRREGNQPQHF. The DNA of the CDR3 is TGTGCCAGTAGAAGGGAGGGCAATCAGCCCCAGCATTTT.

This clone has more than one count but fewer than ten. The genes are TRBV28 and TRBJ1-6; D is undetermined. Trimming left V 8 bases short and J 0 bases short, with 11 bases between. CDR3 length: 15 amino acids. Per the germline V gene, CDR1 is MDHEN and CDR2 is SYDVKM. This CDR3 is CASATGSSYNSPLHF. CDR3 in DNA: TGTGCCAGCGCGACGGGAAGCTCCTATAATTCACCCCTCCACTTT.

The chain uses TRBV5-6 and TRBJ1-3; D gene uncertain. The CDR3 sequence is 15 residues long. Germline V lookup: CDR1 SGHDT, CDR2 YYEEEE. V lost 4 bases to trimming and J lost 0 bases, with 11 bases between them. Here the CDR3 DNA reads TGTGCCAGCAGCCTAGCCATACACTCTGGAAACACCATATATTTT. Its protein product is CASSLAIHSGNTIYF.

The chain uses TRBV24-1 and TRBJ2-7; possibly TRBD1 for D (6 bases). The germline gives CDR1 KGHDR, CDR2 SFDVKD. V lost 2 bases and J 2 bases, leaving 9 bases between the germline ends. This CDR3 contains 14 residues. The CDR3 protein is CATSDSRQAYEQYF. The CDR3 DNA follows: TGTGCCACCAGTGATTCCCGACAGGCCTACGAGCAGTACTTC.

This clone was observed a single time. The chain recombines TRBV4-1 with TRBJ2-5; tentative D call: TRBD1 (6 bases). Per germline, CDR1 MGHRA and CDR2 YSYEKL. V was cut by 4 bases and J by 1 base, with 13 bases left in between. The CDR3 runs 15 residues. The CDR3 coding sequence is TGCGCCAGCAGCCTAAGTCAGGGGCTCCAAGAGACCCAGTACTTC. Translation: CASSLSQGLQETQYF.

This clone came up once. The genes are TRBV19 and TRBJ1-5, with 7 bases that match TRBD1. CDR3 length: 14 amino acids. Germline V gene data show CDR1 as LNHDA and CDR2 as SQIVND (reference sequence). J gave up 6 bases and V 6 bases, and 8 bases lay outside the gene matches. CDR3 DNA sequence: TGTGCCAGTAGCGAAGGGGGCACGGGTCAGCCCCAGCATTTT. This sequence encodes CASSEGGTGQPQHF.

The gene calls are TRBV6-6 and TRBJ1-4, with TRBD1 matching over 10 bases. After removal of 6 bases from V and 7 bases from J, the junction contained 8 bases not matched to a gene. Germline lookup yields CDR1 MNHNY and CDR2 SVGAGI (reference sequence). The CDR3 length is 15 residues. The CDR3 spells CASSSPGQGLEKLFF. DNA for the CDR3: TGTGCCAGCAGCTCCCCGGGACAGGGGCTTGAAAAACTGTTTTTT.

This clone was seen more than once but under ten times. The rearrangement links TRBV28 to TRBJ2-3, with D hard to call. The ends were cut back, 3 bases at V and 0 bases at J, with 4 bases in the middle. The CDR3 consists of 13 residues. The germline V gene has CDR1 MDHEN and CDR2 SYDVKM. The CDR3 sequence: CASSFGSTDTQYF. CDR3 nucleotide sequence: TGTGCCAGCAGTTTCGGGAGCACAGATACGCAGTATTTT.

This clone was counted a few times. This chain uses TRBV27 with TRBJ2-1; the match to TRBD1 covers 7 bases. Germline CDR1 is MNHEY and CDR2 is SMNVEV (reference sequence). V lost 5 bases and J lost 0; bases outside the gene matches: 7. The CDR3 has 16 amino acids. The CDR3 loop reads CASSGRDSPSYNEQFF. CDR3 sequence (DNA): TGTGCCAGCAGTGGCAGGGACAGCCCCTCCTACAATGAGCAGTTCTTC.

This chain joins TRBV18 and TRBJ2-7; a possible D gene is TRBD2 (6 bases). Germline V gives CDR1 KGHSH, CDR2 LQKENI. This CDR3 is built from 14 residues. V was trimmed by 6 bases and J by 4 bases, leaving 16 bases between them. Written as DNA, the CDR3 is TGTGCCAGCTCCCAAATCGGTAGCGGATACGAGCAGTACTTC. Translated: CASSQIGSGYEQYF.

In DNA, the CDR3 is TGTGCCAGCAGCCGACAGGGCCAGGGGCCCTACGAGCAGTACTTC. Amino acids: CASSRQGQGPYEQYF. This chain connects TRBV9 to TRBJ2-7; TRBD1 matches 7 bases. This CDR3 is built from 15 residues. From germline, CDR1 is SGDLS and CDR2 YYNGEE. The ends lost 4 bases at V and 2 bases at J; junction bases unmatched: 9.

This clone was detected once. V is TRBV10-3 and J is TRBJ2-3; 12 bases map to TRBD2. Germline values: CDR1 ENHRY, CDR2 SYGVKD. V lost 2 bases and J lost 5; bases outside the gene matches: 14. The CDR3 covers 19 residues. Written as DNA, the CDR3 is TGTGCCATCAGTGAGCCGGATCCCCGACTAGCGGGAGTACGAGATACGCAGTATTTT. Translated: CAISEPDPRLAGVRDTQYF.

J is TRBJ1-5 and V is TRBV28; unclear D gene. The CDR3 has 14 amino acids. Germline-derived CDR1 and CDR2 are MDHEN and SYDVKM. V lost 3 bases and J 5 bases, leaving 11 bases between the germline ends. DNA of the CDR3: TGTGCCAGCAGTTTGTCCCGCGGGCATCAGCCCCAGCATTTT. It yields the protein CASSLSRGHQPQHF.

The genes are TRBV12-3 or TRBV12-4 and TRBJ2-4, with a possible D match to TRBD2 (6 bases). CDR3 length equals 12 residues. The ends were cut back, 6 bases at V and 8 bases at J, with 11 bases in the middle. This CDR3 is CASRWEADIQYF. CDR3 bases: TGTGCCAGCAGATGGGAGGCGGACATTCAGTACTTC.

This clone has only one observation. This rearrangement joins TRBV10-3 to TRBJ2-1; 14 positions agree with TRBD2. The ends lost 6 bases at V and 6 bases at J; junction bases unmatched: 7. The CDR3 has 16 residues. Germline loops: CDR1 ENHRY, CDR2 SYGVKD. The CDR3 loop reads CAIRSSGTSGSNEQFF. The CDR3 DNA is TGTGCCATCAGGTCCTCCGGGACTAGCGGGAGCAATGAGCAGTTCTTC.